This T cell receptor (beta chain) was found in a study of T cell responses to AZD1222 COVID-19 vaccine. Clones were sequenced by immunoSEQ multiplex PCR, and TCRdb holds only the in-frame ones, with some missing. The table lists 55,000 to 70,000 clones, about 88% of them singletons. Looked up from germline, CDR1 is LNHDA and CDR2 is SQIVND (reference sequence). CDR3 size: 16 residues. V lost 4 bases and J 4 bases, leaving 14 bases between the germline ends. V is TRBV19 and J is TRBJ2-6, with D possibly called TRBD1 or TRBD2 (5 bases each). Sample: peripheral blood, taken 28 days after the second AZD1222 dose. The clonotype comes from an adult who received the AZD1222 COVID-19 vaccine. CDR3 loop: CASSRDGSQGANVLTF. The CDR3, as DNA: TGTGCCAGTAGTAGGGACGGCTCCCAAGGGGCCAACGTCCTGACTTTC.